These 27 T cell receptor beta chains came from one sample sequenced in a study of T cell responses to AZD1222 COVID-19 vaccine. Sequencing was performed with immunoSEQ multiplex PCR; in TCRdb, only in-frame clones are kept and a portion is missing. The data show 85,000 to 100,000 clones, roughly 85% seen once. This specimen was peripheral blood, taken on day 0 of AZD1222 vaccination. Every receptor here comes from an adult in good health.

The gene calls are TRBV15 and TRBJ1-5; 9 nucleotides match TRBD1. The germline V gene encodes CDR1 LNHNV and CDR2 YYDKDF (reference sequence). Trimming at V came to 0 bases and at J to 4 bases, leaving 4 bases not matched to a gene. The CDR3 covers 16 residues. The CDR3 nucleotides read TGTGCCACCAGCAGAGATCCCGGACAGGGGAATCAGCCCCAGCATTTT. This encodes CATSRDPGQGNQPQHF.

The chain uses TRBV2 and TRBJ1-2, with D perhaps TRBD1 (6 bases). Germline V gene lookup returns CDR1 SNHLY and CDR2 FYNNEI. V lost 4 bases and J lost 6, with 21 bases in between. The CDR3 covers 16 residues. DNA for the CDR3: TGTGCCAGCAGTGGGTTGGTCGACAGGTCTTTGGATGGCTACACCTTC. Translating it yields CASSGLVDRSLDGYTF.

The genes are TRBV19 and TRBJ2-1, with D possibly being TRBD2 (5 bases). The ends were cut back, 9 bases at V and 2 bases at J, with 20 bases in the middle. Germline V gives CDR1 LNHDA, CDR2 SQIVND (reference sequence). The CDR3 is 16 residues long. The chain's CDR3 is CASSIGFLATYNEQFF. CDR3 nucleotides: TGTGCCAGCAGCATTGGGTTCCTAGCAACCTACAATGAGCAGTTCTTC.

There are a few counts of this clone. The chain combines TRBV4-3 with TRBJ2-1, with 12 bases that match TRBD2. Per germline, CDR1 LGHNA and CDR2 YSLEER. V was pared by 1 base and J by 5 bases, with 12 bases of the junction left unmatched. The CDR3 covers 19 residues. The CDR3 is CASSQVLGLAGGPHNEQFF. CDR3 nucleotide sequence: TGCGCCAGCAGCCAAGTCCTAGGGCTAGCGGGAGGGCCCCACAATGAGCAGTTCTTC.

This chain links TRBV6-5 with TRBJ2-1; D perhaps matches TRBD1 (6 bases). Trimming took 2 bases from V and 1 from J, leaving 9 bases between them. The germline gives CDR1 MNHEY, CDR2 SVGAGI. This CDR3 is 15 amino acids long. The CDR3 nucleotides are TGTGCCAGCAGTTACCAAGGGGGTTCCTACAATGAGCAGTTCTTC. It translates to CASSYQGGSYNEQFF.

In its sample, this clone was seen once. This chain links TRBV18 with TRBJ1-1; tentative D call: TRBD1 (6 bases). CDR3 length equals 15 residues. From germline, CDR1 is KGHSH and CDR2 LQKENI. The ends were cut back, 0 bases at V and 1 base at J, with 9 bases in the middle. The CDR3 DNA sequence: TGTGCCAGCTCACCACCGGGGGCTCGGAACACTGAAGCTTTCTTT. It specifies CASSPPGARNTEAFF.

The chain links TRBV19 to TRBJ1-1, with a tentative D call TRBD1 (5 bases). The CDR3 runs to 14 residues. Germline V gene lookup returns CDR1 LNHDA and CDR2 SQIVND (reference sequence). V was cut by 3 bases and J by 4 bases, with 12 bases left in between. The CDR3 nucleotides are TGTGCCAGTAGTATCCAGGGAGGTGGCACTGAAGCTTTCTTT. Translation: CASSIQGGGTEAFF.

The chain recombines TRBV5-1 with TRBJ1-2, with a weak D call TRBD1 (5 bases). Trimming removed 8 bases at V and 6 bases at J, with 23 bases between. The CDR3 covers 15 residues. Germline-derived CDR1 and CDR2 are SGHRS and YFSETQ. This chain's CDR3 is CASTWDPGSHNGYTF. The CDR3 coding sequence is TGCGCCAGTACATGGGACCCCGGCTCGCATAATGGCTACACCTTC.

J is TRBJ1-4 and V is TRBV29-1; the D gene is possibly TRBD1 (5 bases). Germline V CDR1 and CDR2: SQVTM, ANQGSEA. Trimming took 4 bases from V and 8 from J, leaving 11 bases between them. CDR3 size: 12 residues. The CDR3, as DNA: TGCAGCGTTGGGACGGAGGGGGAAAAACTGTTTTTT. Encoded protein: CSVGTEGEKLFF.

This clone was seen a single time. The genes are TRBV6-1 and TRBJ1-2, with TRBD1 matching over 8 bases. This CDR3 is 13 amino acids long. Trimming took 3 bases from V and 7 from J; bases not matched to a gene: 4. Germline V lookup: CDR1 MNHNS, CDR2 SASEGT. CDR3 loop: CASSDMDRAGYTF. The CDR3 nucleotides read TGTGCCAGCAGTGACATGGACAGGGCTGGCTACACCTTC.

The chain employs TRBV4-2 and TRBJ2-1; 7 positions agree with TRBD2. This CDR3 has 16 amino acids. Germline V CDR1 and CDR2: LGHNA, YNFKEQ. J gave up 9 bases and V 1 base, and 12 bases lay outside the gene matches. CDR3 protein: CASSQVRAGEVSEQFF. The CDR3 nucleotides are TGTGCCAGCAGCCAAGTACGCGCGGGAGAAGTAAGTGAGCAGTTCTTC.

The genes are TRBV19 and TRBJ1-2; no clear D. The V end was cut by 7 bases, the J end by 0 bases, with 12 bases between. This CDR3 spans 14 amino acids. The V gene's germline CDR1 is LNHDA and CDR2 SQIVND (reference sequence). Written as DNA, the CDR3 is TGTGCCAGTAATGGCGACAAGACTAACTATGGCTACACCTTC. This encodes CASNGDKTNYGYTF.

The V and J genes are TRBV12-5 and TRBJ2-1; D is unclear. Germline V gene sequence: CDR1 LGHNT, CDR2 FRNRAP. The CDR3 spans 13 residues. With 3 bases removed from V and 7 bases from J, the gap between germline ends came to 10 bases. The CDR3 sequence is CASGFRLGNEQFF. In DNA form, the CDR3 reads TGTGCTAGTGGTTTCCGTCTGGGTAATGAGCAGTTCTTC.

This chain uses TRBV5-6 with TRBJ2-3; no definite D call. Trimming pared 6 bases from V and 4 bases from J, leaving 9 bases between. The CDR3 sequence is 12 residues long. Germline V gene data show CDR1 as SGHDT and CDR2 as YYEEEE. The CDR3 coding sequence is TGTGCCAGCATAGGAGTAGCAGATACGCAGTATTTT. Its translation is CASIGVADTQYF.

Details on this clone: Other DNA sequences in the sample encode the same CDR3. V is TRBV18 and J is TRBJ1-5; D not certain. The CDR3 has 13 amino acids. Germline V gene sequence: CDR1 KGHSH, CDR2 LQKENI. Trimming pared 3 bases from V and 5 bases from J, leaving 8 bases between. The CDR3 coding sequence is TGTGCCAGCTCACCTGGGAGGGATCAGCCCCAGCATTTT. Residues: CASSPGRDQPQHF.

The chain recombines TRBV20-1 with TRBJ2-7; D call uncertain. V lost 4 bases, J lost 0 bases, and 1 base lay in between. CDR1 is DFQATT and CDR2 is SNEGSKA in the germline V gene (reference sequence). This CDR3 has 10 amino acids. The CDR3 loop reads CSANSYEQYF. In nucleotides, the CDR3 is TGCAGTGCTAACTCCTACGAGCAGTACTTC.

The chain employs TRBV6-5 and TRBJ1-6; D might be TRBD1 (6 bases). Germline V gives CDR1 MNHEY, CDR2 SVGAGI. This CDR3 is built from 14 residues. Trimming removed 2 bases at V and 8 bases at J, with 10 bases between. The CDR3 spells CASSYRDKDSPLHF. In nucleotides, the CDR3 is TGTGCCAGCAGTTACCGGGACAAGGATTCACCCCTCCACTTT.

The genes are TRBV29-1 and TRBJ1-5; D is undetermined. This CDR3 has 13 amino acids. Trimming took 4 bases from V and 0 from J, leaving 7 bases between them. The germline V gene encodes CDR1 SQVTM and CDR2 ANQGSEA. CDR3 DNA: TGCAGCGTTGGGCGGGATAGCAATCAGCCCCAGCATTTT. Translation gives CSVGRDSNQPQHF. Variable domain in full (rest from reference TRBV29-1 and TRBJ1-5): SAVISQKPSRDICQRGTSLTIQCQVDSQVTMMFWYRQQPGQSLTLIATANQGSEATYESGFVIDKFPISRPNLTFSTLTVSNMSPEDSSIYLCSVGRDSNQPQHFGDGTRLSIL.

V gene TRBV7-2 combines with J gene TRBJ1-1; tentatively, D is TRBD1 (5 bases). The CDR3 extends over 15 amino acids. Trimming removed 6 bases from V and 3 bases from J, with 17 bases in between. Germline assignment: CDR1 SGHTA and CDR2 FQGNSA. The CDR3 here is CASSPRGPRDTEAFF. The CDR3, as DNA: TGTGCCAGCAGTCCCCGGGGCCCAAGAGACACTGAAGCTTTCTTT.

The chain links TRBV7-2 to TRBJ2-1; 9 bases match TRBD2. After removal of 2 bases from V and 8 bases from J, the junction contained 10 bases not matched to a gene. This CDR3 region has 16 residues. Looked up from germline, CDR1 is SGHTA and CDR2 is FQGNSA. The CDR3 DNA follows: TGTGCCAGCAGCTTAAGGCGGAGCGGGAGGACCCATGAGCAGTTCTTC. Its protein product is CASSLRRSGRTHEQFF. The complete variable domain, with remaining parts taken from reference TRBV7-2 and TRBJ2-1, reads GAGVSQSPSNKVTEKGKDVELRCDPISGHTALYWYRQSLGQGLEFLIYFQGNSAPDKSGLPSDRFSAERTGGSVSTLTIQRTQQEDSAVYLCASSLRRSGRTHEQFFGPGTRLTVL.

J is TRBJ1-6 and V is TRBV27; weak D call: TRBD1 (5 bases). CDR3 length equals 17 residues. Germline V gene data show CDR1 as MNHEY and CDR2 as SMNVEV (reference sequence). The V and J ends lost 3 bases and 8 bases respectively, with 20 bases between them. The CDR3 region has the DNA TGTGCCAGCAGTTTCCAGGGAATCAACGCGTGGGATTCACCCCTCCACTTT. Its protein is CASSFQGINAWDSPLHF.

V usage is TRBV3-1 (or the pseudogene TRBV3-2) and J usage is TRBJ1-1; D not resolved. The CDR3 runs to 13 residues. With 1 base removed from V and 0 bases from J, the gap between germline ends came to 3 bases. Germline loops: CDR1 LGHDT, CDR2 YNNKEL (reference sequence). The CDR3 DNA is TGTGCCAGCAGCCAAGGTCTGAACACTGAAGCTTTCTTT. It yields the protein CASSQGLNTEAFF.

This sequence joins TRBV11-2 and TRBJ1-1; D gene ambiguous. The CDR3 runs to 13 residues. Looked up from germline, CDR1 is SGHAT and CDR2 is FQNNGV. Trimming left V 4 bases short and J 2 bases short, with 8 bases between. This CDR3 reads CASSSGHNTEAFF. CDR3 coding DNA: TGTGCCAGCAGCTCTGGCCACAACACTGAAGCTTTCTTT. Supplemented by reference TRBV11-2 and TRBJ1-1, the full variable domain reads EAGVAQSPRYKIIEKRQSVAFWCNPISGHATLYWYQQILGQGPKLLIQFQNNGVVDDSQLPKDRFSAERLKGVDSTLKIQPAKLEDSAVYLCASSSGHNTEAFFGQGTRLTVV.

This chain joins TRBV27 and TRBJ2-1; 9 positions agree with TRBD1. The CDR3 has 15 amino acids. Per germline, CDR1 MNHEY and CDR2 SMNVEV (reference sequence). V gave up 5 bases and J gave up 7 bases; unmatched junction bases: 9. Here the CDR3 reads CASSPRGQGGNEQFF. The DNA for the CDR3 is TGTGCCAGCAGTCCACGGGGACAGGGTGGGAATGAGCAGTTCTTC.

The rearrangement uses TRBV5-1 and TRBJ1-2, with 7 bases that match TRBD1. Germline V CDR1 and CDR2: SGHRS, YFSETQ. The CDR3 has 14 residues. V shed 0 bases, J shed 7 bases, and the junction held 6 bases outside the gene matches. The CDR3 DNA reads TGCGCCAGCAGCTTGGCAGGGGGAAAGGGTGGCTACACCTTC. It codes for CASSLAGGKGGYTF.

The chain is built from TRBV3-1 (or the pseudogene TRBV3-2) and TRBJ2-2; 7 bases agree with TRBD2. There are 17 residues in the CDR3. The germline V gene encodes CDR1 LGHDT and CDR2 YNNKEL (reference sequence). The V segment lost 4 bases and the J segment 6 bases; nucleotides outside the gene matches: 14. The CDR3 DNA follows: TGTGCCAGCAGCCGGGGGAGGGAGGTCCGAACCGCCGGGGAGCTGTTTTTT. This translates into CASSRGREVRTAGELFF.

This chain uses TRBV20-1 with TRBJ2-1; no clear D gene. The CDR3 runs 15 residues. Trimming stripped 3 bases from V and 3 bases from J, with 15 bases between. Germline assignment: CDR1 DFQATT and CDR2 SNEGSKA (reference sequence). CDR3 in amino acids: CSASRANGLYNEQFF. CDR3 nucleotides: TGCAGTGCTAGTAGGGCGAATGGGCTCTACAATGAGCAGTTCTTC.